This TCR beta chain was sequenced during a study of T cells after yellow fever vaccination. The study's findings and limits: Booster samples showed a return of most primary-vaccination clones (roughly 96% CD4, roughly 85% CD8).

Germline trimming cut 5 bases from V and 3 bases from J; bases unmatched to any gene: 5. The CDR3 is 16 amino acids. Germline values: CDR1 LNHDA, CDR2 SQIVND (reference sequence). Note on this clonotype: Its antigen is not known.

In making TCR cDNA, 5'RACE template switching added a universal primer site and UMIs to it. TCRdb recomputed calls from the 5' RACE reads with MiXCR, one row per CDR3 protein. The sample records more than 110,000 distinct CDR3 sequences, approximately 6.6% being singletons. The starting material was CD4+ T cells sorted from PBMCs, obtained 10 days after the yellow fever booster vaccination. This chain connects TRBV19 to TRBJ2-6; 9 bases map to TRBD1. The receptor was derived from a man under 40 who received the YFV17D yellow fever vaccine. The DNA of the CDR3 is TGTGCCAGTAGTGGAAGGACAGGGGATGGGGCCAACGTCCTGACTTTC. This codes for CASSGRTGDGANVLTF.